What follows are 2 T cell receptor beta chains derived from one specimen sequenced in a study of chemoradiotherapy in HPV16-positive cancers. The assay was immunoSEQ multiplex PCR, and TCRdb's table has in-frame clones only and misses some. Among roughly 32,000 clones listed, about nine tenths were seen once. The source material was blood, sampled from a patient who underwent chemoradiotherapy. These receptor sequences come from a human donor with HPV-associated anogenital cancer.

The chain carries TRBV5-6 and TRBJ2-7; TRBD1 matches 10 bases. This CDR3 is 15 amino acids long. Looked up from germline, CDR1 is SGHDT and CDR2 is YYEEEE. V gave up 6 bases and J gave up 3 bases; unmatched junction bases: 9. The CDR3 loop reads CASISPGQGSYEQYF. In nucleotides, the CDR3 is TGTGCCAGCATATCACCGGGACAGGGGAGCTACGAGCAGTACTTC.

The chain joins TRBV6-6 to TRBJ2-3; the D gene is possibly TRBD1 (6 bases). V was trimmed by 6 bases and J by 0 bases, leaving 10 bases between them. Germline CDR1 and CDR2: MNHNY and SVGAGI (reference sequence). CDR3 length equals 14 residues. This CDR3 reads CASRLQGSTDTQYF. CDR3 DNA sequence: TGTGCCAGCAGGCTACAGGGAAGCACAGATACGCAGTATTTT.